The 23 T cell receptor beta chains below come from one sample, sequenced in a study of T cells in Graves' hyperthyroidism and ophthalmopathy. TCR beta CDR3 regions were amplified from RNA transcripts. HTBI primers were the set used in a first-round RT-PCR of the TCR CDR3. TCRdb used MiXCR to reprocess the multiplex PCR reads, holding one entry per CDR3 protein. This sample has about 560,000 distinct CDR3 sequences; around 45% occur once, and the top ten carry 8.2%. Material for sequencing was peripheral blood or thyroid tissue (not recorded which). The receptors here all came from a woman aged 18-29 years with Graves' hyperthyroidism.

Turning to this clonotype: Its ends do not fully match the called genes, so a read error is possible. The genes are TRBV7-3 and TRBJ1-4, with 9 nucleotides matching TRBD1. The V gene's germline CDR1 is SGHTA and CDR2 FQGTGA. The CDR3 is 16 amino acids. CDR3 residues: CASSHVPGQGHEKLFF. For the CDR3, the DNA is TGCGCCAGCAGCCATGTACCGGGACAGGGCCATGAAAAACTGTTTTTT. The whole variable domain, remainder taken from reference TRBV7-3 and TRBJ1-4, is GAGVSQTPSNKVTEKGKYVELRCDPISGHTALYWYRQSLGQGPEFLIYFQGTGAADDSGLPNDRFFAVRPEGSVSTLKIQRTERGDSAVYLCASSHVPGQGHEKLFFGSGTQLSVL.

This sequence joins TRBV7-2 and TRBJ2-7; D possibly corresponds to TRBD2 (6 bases). The CDR3 has 15 residues. V was cut by 5 bases and J by 3 bases, with 17 bases left in between. Germline CDR1 SGHTA, CDR2 FQGNSA. The DNA for the CDR3 is TGTGCCAGCAGCCAAGAGTTGGCGGGACTCTACGAGCAGTACTTC. Its translation is CASSQELAGLYEQYF.

There are many counts of this clonotype. The chain uses TRBV2 and TRBJ1-5, with 8 positions matching TRBD1. The J segment lost 6 bases and the V segment lost 5 bases, leaving 6 bases of the junction unmatched. Germline V gives CDR1 SNHLY, CDR2 FYNNEI. This CDR3 is 14 amino acids long. The chain's CDR3 is CASSTGTGPQPQHF. CDR3 sequence (DNA): TGTGCCAGCAGTACCGGGACAGGTCCTCAGCCCCAGCATTTT.

V and J are TRBV5-1 and TRBJ1-4; the match to TRBD1 covers 8 bases. V shed 5 bases, J shed 7 bases, and the junction held 7 bases outside the gene matches. Germline loops: CDR1 SGHRS, CDR2 YFSETQ. The CDR3 extends over 14 amino acids. The CDR3 region is CASRPGTGPEKLFF. CDR3 sequence (DNA): TGCGCCAGCAGGCCCGGGACAGGACCTGAAAAACTGTTTTTT.

Turning to this clonotype: This may arise from a read error, as a much more abundant clone is one base away. The J gene is TRBJ1-2, the V gene TRBV10-3; 7 nucleotides match TRBD1. CDR3 length: 15 amino acids. V lost 4 bases and J lost 2; bases outside the gene matches: 7. Germline assignment: CDR1 ENHRY and CDR2 SYGVKD. CDR3 sequence reads: CAISATGTENYGYTF. CDR3 DNA sequence: TGTGCCATCAGTGCAACCGGGACAGAGAACTATGGCTACACCTTC.

The V and J genes are TRBV2 and TRBJ1-4; possible D gene TRBD1, 5 bases. The germline gives CDR1 SNHLY, CDR2 FYNNEI. The CDR3 covers 14 residues. The ends were cut back, 6 bases at V and 8 bases at J, with 16 bases in the middle. CDR3 DNA: TGTGCCAGCAGCTTGGACAATACTGTGGAAAAACTGTTTTTT. It encodes CASSLDNTVEKLFF.

V gene TRBV7-2 combines with J gene TRBJ2-5; TRBD2 agrees at 16 bases. The J segment lost 5 bases and the V segment lost 6 bases, leaving 15 bases of the junction unmatched. This CDR3 contains 19 residues. Germline values: CDR1 SGHTA, CDR2 FQGNSA. In nucleotides, the CDR3 is TGTGCCAGCAGACCCTTTTTCGGGACTAGCGGGAGGGCCGGGGAGACCCAGTACTTC. Encoded protein: CASRPFFGTSGRAGETQYF.

This clonotype was counted only a few times. This rearrangement joins TRBV7-9 to TRBJ1-2, with 7 bases that match TRBD1. Germline CDR1 and CDR2: SEHNR and FQNEAQ (reference sequence). Unmatched junction bases numbered 6, after V lost 4 bases and J lost 4 bases. The CDR3 length is 14 residues. The CDR3 coding sequence is TGTGCCAGCAGCTCGATAGGGACAGCCTATGGCTACACCTTC. Translation: CASSSIGTAYGYTF.

This chain uses TRBV12-3 or TRBV12-4 with TRBJ2-7; a weak D match, TRBD2 (6 bases). V was cut by 5 bases and J by 6 bases, with 17 bases left in between. This CDR3 has 14 residues. The CDR3, as DNA: TGTGCCAGCAGTCACCGGGAGAGTCGGGGCGAGCAGTACTTC. This sequence encodes CASSHRESRGEQYF.

In its sample, this clonotype was seen a few times. This chain connects TRBV19 to TRBJ2-5, with D maybe TRBD2 (6 bases). Germline-derived CDR1 and CDR2 are LNHDA and SQIVND (reference sequence). This CDR3 contains 15 residues. The V gene lost 7 bases and the J gene lost 5 bases, with 20 bases spanning the gap. The DNA of the CDR3 is TGTGCCAGTACCTCCGCCGGCCAGCGGGCCGAGACCCAGTACTTC. This sequence encodes CASTSAGQRAETQYF.

The genes are TRBV20-1 and TRBJ1-2, with 9 bases that match TRBD1. This CDR3 spans 14 amino acids. Germline V gives CDR1 DFQATT, CDR2 SNEGSKA (reference sequence). The V and J ends lost 4 bases and 6 bases, in that order; junction bases with no gene match: 9. In DNA, the CDR3 is TGCAGTGCTATCTCCGGGACAGGGAGAGATGGCTACACCTTC. Translating gives CSAISGTGRDGYTF.

Remarks on this clonotype: Sequence at one end of the junction differs from germline and may be a read error. CDR3 amino acids: CASSQAASSYEQYF. The CDR3 DNA follows: TGCGCCAGCAGCCAAGCTGCTAGCTCCTACGAGCAGTACTTC. This chain joins TRBV19 and TRBJ2-7; D gene unclear. Germline V gene data show CDR1 as LNHDA and CDR2 as SQIVND (reference sequence). The CDR3 extends over 14 amino acids.

This chain connects TRBV7-3 to TRBJ1-2; D gene uncertain. Germline V gene lookup returns CDR1 SGHTA and CDR2 FQGTGA. The CDR3 contains 13 residues. Between the trimmed V and J ends, which lost 1 base and 4 bases, there was a span of 7 bases. This CDR3 is CASSLNSGYGYTF. CDR3 nucleotides: TGTGCCAGCAGCTTAAATTCCGGCTATGGCTACACCTTC.

Comment on this clonotype: One base away lies a much larger clone, so this may be a sequencing read error. This sequence joins TRBV7-6 and TRBJ1-6, with D possibly matching TRBD1 (5 bases). This CDR3 is 13 amino acids long. Germline V lookup: CDR1 SGHVS, CDR2 FNYEAQ. V was trimmed by 5 bases and J by 8 bases, leaving 10 bases between them. In DNA form, the CDR3 reads TGTGCCAGCAGCCCCGTGGGGGATTCACCCCTCCACTTT. Translating it yields CASSPVGDSPLHF.

On this clonotype: Just one base apart from a much larger clone, this may be a read error. This CDR3 is missing its conserved last phenylalanine or tryptophan, likely due to a read error. This chain uses TRBV7-9 with TRBJ1-4, with D tentatively TRBD1 (6 bases). Deletions cut 5 bases from V and 6 bases from J, with 13 bases between. The germline V gene has CDR1 SEHNR and CDR2 FQNEAQ (reference sequence). The CDR3 spans 14 residues. For the CDR3, the DNA is TGTGCCAGCAGCAGAGGGGACATGGATGAAAAACTGTTTCTT. Translating it yields CASSRGDMDEKLFL.

The chain joins TRBV24-1 to TRBJ2-5, with 12 bases fitting TRBD2. With 5 bases clipped from V and 4 bases from J, the junction kept 4 bases outside the gene matches. Germline V gives CDR1 KGHDR, CDR2 SFDVKD. This CDR3 contains 15 residues. This chain's CDR3 is CATSAQTSGRETQYF. The CDR3 DNA reads as TGTGCCACCAGTGCTCAGACTAGCGGGAGAGAGACCCAGTACTTC.

This clonotype was recorded a few times. The V call is TRBV10-3, the J call TRBJ1-4; D gene ambiguous. Per the germline V gene, CDR1 is ENHRY and CDR2 is SYGVKD. CDR3 length: 15 residues. V was clipped by 10 bases and J by 8 bases, with 23 bases between them. The CDR3 nucleotides are TGTGCCAGCAGGTCCGACGGAGTCCGGGCGGAAAAACTGTTTTTT. Encoded protein: CASRSDGVRAEKLFF.

This clonotype was counted at least ten times. V is TRBV5-1 and J is TRBJ1-5; D gene ambiguous. The CDR3 is 15 residues long. The germline CDR1 and CDR2 sequences are SGHRS and YFSETQ. V was shortened by 0 bases and J by 2 bases, with 9 bases between the two germline ends. CDR3 DNA sequence: TGCGCCAGCAGCTTGGGCGGTACGCGCAATCAGCCCCAGCATTTT. The encoded protein is CASSLGGTRNQPQHF.

This clonotype was recorded a few times. The chain uses TRBV2 and TRBJ2-6; D could derive from TRBD1 or TRBD2 (5 bases each). V lost 2 bases, J lost 2 bases, and 7 bases lay in between. CDR1 and CDR2 from the germline V gene are SNHLY and FYNNEI. This CDR3 region has 15 residues. CDR3 nucleotide sequence: TGTGCCAGCAGTGAACGAGGGGCTGGGGCCAACGTCCTGACTTTC. Its translation: CASSERGAGANVLTF. Variable domain in full (rest from reference TRBV2 and TRBJ2-6): EPEVTQTPSHQVTQMGQEVILRCVPISNHLYFYWYRQILGQKVEFLVSFYNNEISEKSEIFDDQFSVERPDGSNFTLKIRSTKLEDSAMYFCASSERGAGANVLTFGAGSRLTVL.

The table lists this clonotype with many counts. This chain links TRBV10-3 with TRBJ2-7; D is unresolved. The CDR3 runs 12 residues. Germline CDR1 is ENHRY and CDR2 is SYGVKD. Trimming removed 4 bases at V and 3 bases at J, with 7 bases between. CDR3 bases: TGTGCCATCAGTGTAGGTCTCTACGAGCAGTACTTC. Translating it yields CAISVGLYEQYF.

There are a few counts of this clonotype. The genes are TRBV15 and TRBJ1-4; TRBD1 might be the D (5 bases). The CDR3 has 15 residues. The germline CDR1 and CDR2 sequences are LNHNV and YYDKDF (reference sequence). V was cut by 0 bases and J by 8 bases, with 13 bases left in between. CDR3: CATSRDSTGREKLFF. The CDR3 nucleotides read TGTGCCACCAGCAGAGATTCCACAGGTCGGGAAAAACTGTTTTTT.

The V gene is TRBV9, the J gene TRBJ2-7; D gene uncertain. CDR1 is SGDLS and CDR2 is YYNGEE in the germline V gene. Trimming left V 7 bases short and J 6 bases short, with 17 bases between. The CDR3 covers 13 residues. CDR3 in amino acids: CASSPTISGEQYF. As DNA, the CDR3 is TGTGCCAGCTCACCCACCATTTCTGGCGAGCAGTACTTC. The whole variable domain, remainder taken from reference TRBV9 and TRBJ2-7, is DSGVTQTPKHLITATGQRVTLRCSPRSGDLSVYWYQQSLDQGLQFLIQYYNGEERAKGNILERFSAQQFPDLHSELNLSSLELGDSALYFCASSPTISGEQYFGPGTRLTVT.

The chain uses TRBV2 and TRBJ2-6; TRBD1 matches at 7 bases. CDR1 and CDR2 (germline): SNHLY, FYNNEI. V lost 5 bases to trimming and J lost 0 bases; unmatched junction nucleotides: 16. CDR3 length: 20 amino acids. The CDR3 DNA follows: TGTGCCAGCAGTCCGGAGCTGGGGACAGCCATTAACTCTGGGGCCAACGTCCTGACTTTC. Translated: CASSPELGTAINSGANVLTF.